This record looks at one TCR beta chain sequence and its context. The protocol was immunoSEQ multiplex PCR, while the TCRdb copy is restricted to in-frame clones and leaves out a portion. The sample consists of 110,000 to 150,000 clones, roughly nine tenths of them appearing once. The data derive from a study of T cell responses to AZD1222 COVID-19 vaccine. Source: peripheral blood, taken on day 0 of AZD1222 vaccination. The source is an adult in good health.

In nucleotides, the CDR3 is TGTGCCAGCAGGTCGGGAGGGCCAGGGATCTATGGCTACACCTTC. This encodes CASRSGGPGIYGYTF. The chain is built from TRBV6-5 and TRBJ1-2; a possible D gene is TRBD1 (5 bases). V was trimmed by 6 bases and J by 4 bases, leaving 18 bases between them. Germline CDR1 MNHEY, CDR2 SVGAGI. The CDR3 is made up of 15 amino acids.